This entry concerns a single T cell receptor beta chain. Antigen unknown. The assay was immunoSEQ multiplex PCR, and TCRdb's table has in-frame clones only and misses some. The table lists 150,000 to 200,000 clones, 81% of them singletons. V lost 2 bases and J lost 1; bases outside the gene matches: 6. Germline V gene data show CDR1 as KGHSH and CDR2 as LQKENI. The CDR3 is made up of 16 amino acids. The entry originates in a study of cytotoxic CD8 clonotypes in ibrutinib-treated CLL. Study background: Response samples were taken after a median of about 12 months on treatment, range 6 to 36. There were, on average, about 250,000 productive templates and tens of thousands of productive rearrangements per sample. Study outcomes and limitations: Public clonotypes showed up rarely, and on treatment they shrank or held steady.

The V gene is TRBV18, the J gene TRBJ2-5, with TRBD1 identical over 8 bases. This specimen consisted of PBMCs, obtained after 12 months of ibrutinib treatment. The receptor comes from a human donor with chronic lymphocytic leukemia. CDR3 DNA: TGTGCCAGCTCACCAACGGCAGGGGGCCTCCAAGAGACCCAGTACTTC. Translation: CASSPTAGGLQETQYF. Full variable domain (rest looked up from reference TRBV18 and TRBJ2-5): NAGVMQNPRHLVRRRGQEARLRCSPMKGHSHVYWYRQLPEEGLKFMVYLQKENIIDESGMPKERFSAEFPKEGPSILRIQQVVRGDSAAYFCASSPTAGGLQETQYFGPGTRLLVL.